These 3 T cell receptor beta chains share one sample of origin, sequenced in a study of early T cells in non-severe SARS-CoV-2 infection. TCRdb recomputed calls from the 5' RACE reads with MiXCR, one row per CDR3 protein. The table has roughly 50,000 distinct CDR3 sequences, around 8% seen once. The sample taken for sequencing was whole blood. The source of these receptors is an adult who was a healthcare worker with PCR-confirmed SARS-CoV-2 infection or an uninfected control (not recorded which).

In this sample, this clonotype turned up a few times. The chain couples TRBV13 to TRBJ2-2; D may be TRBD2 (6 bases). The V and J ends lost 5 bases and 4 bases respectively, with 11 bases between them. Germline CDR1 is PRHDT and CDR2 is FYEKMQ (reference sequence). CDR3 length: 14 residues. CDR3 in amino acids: CASSLGLLTGELFF. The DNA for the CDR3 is TGTGCCAGCAGCCTGGGACTCCTCACCGGGGAGCTGTTTTTT. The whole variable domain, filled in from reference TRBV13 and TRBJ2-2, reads AAGVIQSPRHLIKEKRETATLKCYPIPRHDTVYWYQQGPGQDPQFLISFYEKMQSDKGSIPDRFSAQQFSDYHSELNMSSLELGDSALYFCASSLGLLTGELFFGEGSRLTVL.

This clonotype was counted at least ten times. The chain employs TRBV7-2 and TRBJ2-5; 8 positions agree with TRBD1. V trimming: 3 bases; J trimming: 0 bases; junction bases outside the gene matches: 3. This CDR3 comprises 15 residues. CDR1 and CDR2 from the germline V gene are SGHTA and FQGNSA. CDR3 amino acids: CASSFNRGDQETQYF. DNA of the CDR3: TGTGCCAGCAGCTTCAACAGGGGGGACCAAGAGACCCAGTACTTC.

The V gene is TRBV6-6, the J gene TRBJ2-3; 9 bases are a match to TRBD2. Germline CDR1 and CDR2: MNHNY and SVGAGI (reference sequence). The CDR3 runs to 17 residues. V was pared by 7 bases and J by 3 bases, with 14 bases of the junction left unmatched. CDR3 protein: CASNYPTRLAVTDTQYF. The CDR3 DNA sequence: TGTGCCAGCAACTACCCCACTCGACTAGCGGTTACAGATACGCAGTATTTT.